This entry lists 5 T cell receptor beta chains sequenced from one sample in a study of blood T cells in healthy people across ages. Together with a sample-barcoded 5' primer, a J-beta primer mix was included in a second PCR lasting roughly 6 to 12 cycles. In TCRdb, the 5' RACE reads were re-called with MiXCR into one record per CDR3 protein. The sample includes just over 800,000 distinct CDR3 sequences, around 68% of them seen just once. Sequenced sample: blood. These receptors originate from a man aged 25-45 years in good health.

Written as DNA, the CDR3 is TGTGCCAGCAGCCAAGAACCACCTTGGGCTGAGCAGTTCTTC. Translation: CASSQEPPWAEQFF. This chain uses TRBV14 with TRBJ2-1; D remains ambiguous. Germline-derived CDR1 and CDR2 are SGHDN and FVKESK. The CDR3 totals 14 residues. Trimming took 0 bases from V and 9 from J, leaving 12 bases between them.

The sample holds many counts of this clonotype. V usage is TRBV28 and J usage is TRBJ2-7; 9 bases map to TRBD1. The V and J ends lost 2 bases and 1 base, in that order; junction bases with no gene match: 6. Germline V lookup: CDR1 MDHEN, CDR2 SYDVKM. CDR3 length: 16 amino acids. DNA for the CDR3: TGTGCCAGCAGTTTAGAGGGACAGGGAGGATCCTACGAGCAGTACTTC. Its translation: CASSLEGQGGSYEQYF.

This clonotype has a handful of counts. The gene calls are TRBV10-3 and TRBJ1-2, with 7 bases aligning to TRBD1. J lost 4 bases, V lost 5 bases, and 7 bases had no gene match. The germline V gene encodes CDR1 ENHRY and CDR2 SYGVKD. The CDR3 length is 14 residues. CDR3 protein: CAISFGRDSYGYTF. The CDR3 nucleotides read TGTGCCATCAGTTTTGGCCGGGACAGCTATGGCTACACCTTC.

The CDR3 sequence: CASSQVHLSYEQYF. CDR3 DNA sequence: TGCGCCAGCAGCCAAGTGCACTTATCCTACGAGCAGTACTTC. The rearrangement uses TRBV4-3 and TRBJ2-7; D is ambiguous. This CDR3 has 14 residues. V was cut by 1 base and J by 1 base, with 8 bases left in between. Germline V gene data show CDR1 as LGHNA and CDR2 as YSLEER.

Only one count was recorded for this clonotype. CDR3 nucleotides: TGTGCCAGCAGTTACCAACGGGGGAACTACGAGCAGTACTTC. This translates into CASSYQRGNYEQYF. The chain couples TRBV6-5 to TRBJ2-4; D may be TRBD2 (6 bases). Judging by the DNA end, TRBJ2-7 fits better; the J call may be wrong. Germline V CDR1 and CDR2: MNHEY, SVGAGI. There are 14 residues in the CDR3.